This T cell receptor (beta chain) is from a study of lymphopenia after photon versus proton radiotherapy. Data came from immunoSEQ multiplex PCR; TCRdb stores just in-frame clones and leaves some out. Of approximately 12,000 clones listed, about 87% were seen once; the top ten hold 3.5% to 4%. Germline trimming cut 7 bases from V and 0 bases from J; bases unmatched to any gene: 10. Germline values: CDR1 SQVTM, CDR2 ANQGSEA. This CDR3 spans 15 amino acids. This chain joins TRBV29-1 and TRBJ1-1; TRBD1 aligns across 8 bases. The source of this sequence is a man in his sixties with pancreatic cancer. The starting material was peripheral blood, obtained from a patient treated with photon-based radiotherapy. This CDR3 reads CSGSGGWAMNTEAFF. The CDR3 DNA is TGCAGCGGCTCAGGGGGCTGGGCTATGAACACTGAAGCTTTCTTT.